One and the same sample provided the 24 T cell receptor beta chains below, sequenced in a study of blood T cell repertoires in COVID-19. TCRdb's copy holds only in-frame clones and misses some; the assay was immunoSEQ multiplex PCR. The sample consists of 300,000 to 400,000 clones, roughly 87% of them appearing once. Sequenced material: peripheral blood. These receptors originate from a man between 25 and 39 years old with COVID-19, enrolled during active disease.

This chain joins TRBV15 and TRBJ1-5; 8 bases fit TRBD1. Trimming took 5 bases from V and 2 from J; bases not matched to a gene: 11. CDR1 is LNHNV, CDR2 YYDKDF, per germline (reference sequence). The CDR3 spans 17 residues. The CDR3, as DNA: TGTGCCACCAGCCTCAGGGGGCGAGGTGGGGGCAATCAGCCCCAGCATTTT. This encodes CATSLRGRGGGNQPQHF.

In its sample, this clone was seen a few times. In DNA, the CDR3 is TGTGCCAGCAGCTTTAAGGGGCAATATGAGCAGTTCTTC. This encodes CASSFKGQYEQFF. The chain combines TRBV3-1 (or the pseudogene TRBV3-2) with TRBJ2-1, with a possible D match to TRBD1 (5 bases). The CDR3 sequence is 13 residues long. Germline V CDR1 and CDR2: LGHDT, YNNKEL (reference sequence). The V end lost 5 bases, the J end lost 8 bases, and 13 bases lay between the germline ends.

The J gene is TRBJ1-4, the V gene TRBV4-1; a possible D gene is TRBD1 (5 bases). Germline CDR1 MGHRA, CDR2 YSYEKL. V lost 0 bases and J 10 bases, leaving 15 bases between the germline ends. The CDR3 contains 15 residues. The CDR3 nucleotides read TGCGCCAGCAGCCAAGAACTACAGGTCGGGGGAAAACTGTTTTTT. It yields the protein CASSQELQVGGKLFF.

J is TRBJ2-7 and V is TRBV4-2; 8 bases are shared with TRBD1. CDR3 size: 16 residues. The V segment lost 4 bases and the J segment 0 bases; nucleotides outside the gene matches: 8. Germline values: CDR1 LGHNA, CDR2 YNFKEQ. The CDR3 spells CASSPSGQGSSYEQYF. In nucleotides, the CDR3 is TGTGCCAGCAGCCCATCTGGACAGGGCAGCTCCTACGAGCAGTACTTC.

The chain has TRBV9 and TRBJ2-1; 7 bases match TRBD2. This CDR3 is 14 amino acids long. V dropped 0 bases and J dropped 8; count of bases not matched to a gene: 5. The germline V gene has CDR1 SGDLS and CDR2 YYNGEE. DNA of the CDR3: TGTGCCAGCAGCGTAGCTCGAACTAGCGATGAGCAGTTCTTC. This encodes CASSVARTSDEQFF. Looking up the rest from reference TRBV9 and TRBJ2-1 gives the full variable domain: DSGVTQTPKHLITATGQRVTLRCSPRSGDLSVYWYQQSLDQGLQFLIQYYNGEERAKGNILERFSAQQFPDLHSELNLSSLELGDSALYFCASSVARTSDEQFFGPGTRLTVL.

The CDR3, as DNA: TGTGCCAGCAGTTGGGACAGCTATGGCTACACCTTC. It translates to CASSWDSYGYTF. The chain links TRBV6-5 to TRBJ1-2; the match to TRBD1 covers 7 bases. The germline CDR1 and CDR2 sequences are MNHEY and SVGAGI. The V gene end was trimmed by 4 bases and the J gene end by 4 bases; junction bases not matched to a gene: 0. The length of the CDR3 is 12 residues.

V and J are TRBV3-1 (or the pseudogene TRBV3-2) and TRBJ2-1, with 10 nucleotides matching TRBD2. The CDR3 is 17 amino acids. Germline assignment: CDR1 LGHDT and CDR2 YNNKEL (reference sequence). The V and J ends lost 4 bases and 7 bases, in that order; junction bases with no gene match: 13. The CDR3 region has the DNA TGTGCCAGCAGCCTCCAGGGGACAAGCGGGAGGGGGAATGAGCAGTTCTTC. This gives the protein CASSLQGTSGRGNEQFF.

The chain couples TRBV19 to TRBJ2-5, with TRBD2 matching over 11 bases. The CDR3 length is 20 residues. V dropped 1 base and J dropped 5; count of bases not matched to a gene: 18. Germline V lookup: CDR1 LNHDA, CDR2 SQIVND (reference sequence). CDR3 DNA sequence: TGTGCCAGTAGTATAGGTCCAGGGGGCGATAGCGGGAGGGGGATCGAGACCCAGTACTTC. Translating gives CASSIGPGGDSGRGIETQYF.

The rearrangement joins TRBV5-1 to TRBJ2-3, with 16 bases identical to TRBD2. The CDR3 totals 20 residues. J was trimmed by 0 bases and V by 2 bases; bases with no gene match: 9. Germline V CDR1 and CDR2: SGHRS, YFSETQ. CDR3 DNA sequence: TGCGCCAGCAGCTTCCCACCGGGACTAGCGGGGGGGCCGAGCACAGATACGCAGTATTTT. Amino acids: CASSFPPGLAGGPSTDTQYF. Supplemented by reference TRBV5-1 and TRBJ2-3, the full variable domain reads KAGVTQTPRYLIKTRGQQVTLSCSPISGHRSVSWYQQTPGQGLQFLFEYFSETQRNKGNFPGRFSGRQFSNSRSEMNVSTLELGDSALYLCASSFPPGLAGGPSTDTQYFGPGTRLTVL.

V gene TRBV14 combines with J gene TRBJ2-1; tentatively, D is TRBD2 (5 bases). The CDR3 has 15 residues. Germline assignment: CDR1 SGHDN and CDR2 FVKESK. V gave up 0 bases and J gave up 5 bases, with 11 bases separating them. CDR3 DNA sequence: TGTGCCAGCAGCCAAGATTTGGGGAGCGACAATGAGCAGTTCTTC. Translation: CASSQDLGSDNEQFF.

CDR3 loop: CASSQDTSDPYNEQFF. The CDR3, as DNA: TGCGCCAGCAGCCAGGATACTAGCGACCCCTACAATGAGCAGTTCTTC. This chain uses TRBV4-1 with TRBJ2-1; TRBD2 agrees at 7 bases. This CDR3 is 16 amino acids long. The ends lost 3 bases at V and 2 bases at J; junction bases unmatched: 7. Germline CDR1 is MGHRA and CDR2 is YSYEKL.

This clone was recorded once. The V call is TRBV30, the J call TRBJ1-1; the D is unclear. The CDR3 consists of 13 residues. Trimming pared 3 bases from V and 1 base from J, leaving 9 bases between. Germline V gives CDR1 GTSNPN, CDR2 SVGIG (reference sequence). CDR3 in amino acids: CAWSERENTEAFF. CDR3 in DNA: TGTGCCTGGAGCGAAAGAGAGAACACTGAAGCTTTCTTT.

This CDR3 is CASTSGGTYEQYF. CDR3 DNA sequence: TGTGCCAGCACTAGCGGGGGAACCTACGAGCAGTACTTC. This sequence joins TRBV28 and TRBJ2-7, with TRBD2 identical over 10 bases. Per germline, CDR1 MDHEN and CDR2 SYDVKM. J gave up 2 bases and V 7 bases, and 2 bases lay outside the gene matches. This CDR3 has 13 amino acids.

The J gene is TRBJ2-1, the V gene TRBV2; 10 bases fit TRBD1. The germline V gene has CDR1 SNHLY and CDR2 FYNNEI. Trimming took 3 bases from V and 5 from J; bases not matched to a gene: 1. CDR3 length equals 14 residues. The DNA for the CDR3 is TGTGCCAGCAGTGATGGGACAGGGGACAATGAGCAGTTCTTC. Its protein is CASSDGTGDNEQFF.

This clone was picked up one time. The chain joins TRBV7-2 to TRBJ2-6; D unclear. Trimming pared 3 bases from V and 2 bases from J, leaving 17 bases between. Germline loops: CDR1 SGHTA, CDR2 FQGNSA. The CDR3 totals 18 residues. The CDR3 DNA reads as TGTGCCAGCAGCTTCCCGATCGCTTCCTACGCTGGGGCCAACGTCCTGACTTTC. Translation: CASSFPIASYAGANVLTF.

Regarding this clone: The sample contains more than one DNA sequence encoding this CDR3. This chain links TRBV27 with TRBJ1-1, with TRBD1 matching 7 bases. The germline CDR1 and CDR2 sequences are MNHEY and SMNVEV (reference sequence). J lost 4 bases, V lost 6 bases, and 5 bases had no gene match. This CDR3 is 13 amino acids long. CDR3 sequence (DNA): TGTGCCAGCAGCCTGACAGGGATCACTGAAGCTTTCTTT. Translated: CASSLTGITEAFF.

This clone was observed a few times. This chain uses TRBV5-1 with TRBJ2-7; tentative D call: TRBD2 (5 bases). This CDR3 is built from 16 residues. Trimming stripped 0 bases from V and 0 bases from J, with 13 bases between. Germline CDR1 reads SGHRS; CDR2 reads YFSETQ. CDR3 sequence: CASSLAGVGASYEQYF. CDR3 coding DNA: TGCGCCAGCAGCTTGGCCGGGGTCGGTGCCTCCTACGAGCAGTACTTC.

This clone was counted once. The chain recombines TRBV28 with TRBJ2-7; D perhaps matches TRBD1 (6 bases). CDR3 size: 14 residues. Germline V lookup: CDR1 MDHEN, CDR2 SYDVKM. Trimming shortened V by 4 bases and J by 0 bases, and 10 bases separated the two germline ends. The CDR3 spells CASSSWDTSYEQYF. In nucleotides, the CDR3 is TGTGCCAGCAGTTCGTGGGACACCTCCTACGAGCAGTACTTC.

Here the CDR3 reads CASSAYAGTGNYGYTF. In DNA, the CDR3 is TGCGCCAGCAGTGCCTATGCCGGGACAGGGAACTATGGCTACACCTTC. This chain uses TRBV10-1 with TRBJ1-2; 9 bases line up with TRBD1. With V trimmed by 4 bases and J by 2 bases, 8 bases remained unmatched. The germline V gene encodes CDR1 WNHNN and CDR2 SYGVQD (reference sequence). The CDR3 loop spans 16 amino acids.

The chain couples TRBV5-4 to TRBJ2-7; no clear D gene. The CDR3 is made up of 16 amino acids. Germline-derived CDR1 and CDR2 are SGHNT and YYREEE (reference sequence). V was shortened by 4 bases and J by 2 bases, with 19 bases between the two germline ends. The CDR3 loop reads CASSPAGTAPTYEQYF. Here the CDR3 DNA reads TGTGCCAGCAGCCCTGCAGGAACAGCACCGACCTACGAGCAGTACTTC.

The chain carries TRBV27 and TRBJ1-2, with D possibly matching TRBD1 (5 bases). Germline values: CDR1 MNHEY, CDR2 SMNVEV (reference sequence). Deletions cut 5 bases from V and 5 bases from J, with 12 bases between. This CDR3 has 13 amino acids. CDR3 sequence: CASSTGFRYGYTF. CDR3 sequence (DNA): TGTGCCAGCAGTACAGGTTTTAGGTATGGCTACACCTTC.

This chain links TRBV9 with TRBJ2-3; 8 bases are a match to TRBD2. V dropped 4 bases and J dropped 4; count of bases not matched to a gene: 11. CDR1 is SGDLS and CDR2 is YYNGEE in the germline V gene. This CDR3 has 16 amino acids. The CDR3 region has the DNA TGTGCCAGCAGCCCCCGAGGAGCGGGGGATGCAGATACGCAGTATTTT. It specifies CASSPRGAGDADTQYF.

In its sample, this clone was seen once. This chain uses TRBV13 with TRBJ2-1, with D possibly TRBD2 on 5 matching bases. The CDR3 contains 15 residues. Trimming stripped 1 base from V and 12 bases from J, with 19 bases between. Per the germline V gene, CDR1 is PRHDT and CDR2 is FYEKMQ (reference sequence). The CDR3 protein is CASSLADGPTMGQFF. CDR3 in DNA: TGTGCCAGCAGCTTAGCGGACGGCCCGACTATGGGGCAGTTCTTC.

The chain links TRBV10-3 to TRBJ1-1; no firm D call. The CDR3 sequence is 14 residues long. V was pared by 3 bases and J by 0 bases, with 8 bases between. Germline lookup yields CDR1 ENHRY and CDR2 SYGVKD. The CDR3 here is CAISDFRMNTEAFF. In nucleotides, the CDR3 is TGTGCCATCAGTGACTTCAGGATGAACACTGAAGCTTTCTTT.